This T cell receptor beta chain comes out of a study of blood T cell repertoires in COVID-19. At the level of the study: Sites in the United States, Italy and Spain provided acute and convalescent COVID-19 samples. T cells, B-cell-depleted T cells, or PBMCs supplied cDNA or gDNA.

Per the original data handling: Amplification from reference gene primers served as the basis for estimated nucleated cell counts. Produced via immunoSEQ multiplex PCR; TCRdb's table is partial and in-frame only. Clone size and V and J calls were adopted from that table, with D and trimming inferred from the DNA. The table includes about 59,000 clones, about 84% detected once. CDR1 and CDR2 (germline): LNHNV, YYDKDF (reference sequence). Trimming removed 5 bases at V and 0 bases at J, with 7 bases between. The length of the CDR3 is 13 residues. This rearrangement joins TRBV15 to TRBJ1-1; D not certain. Sequencing used peripheral blood. The sequence was obtained from a man aged 55-75 years with acute or convalescent COVID-19. This CDR3 is CATSHTLNTEAFF. CDR3 in DNA: TGTGCCACCAGCCACACCCTGAACACTGAAGCTTTCTTT.